This T cell receptor beta chain derives from a study of spatial heterogeneity in lung cancer. Each CDR3 protein is one row after TCRdb ran MiXCR on the 5' RACE reads. The table includes just under 40,000 distinct CDR3 sequences, 5.8% detected once. The table lists this clonotype with a few counts. Trimming shortened V by 4 bases and J by 0 bases, and 13 bases separated the two germline ends. Per germline, CDR1 SGHVS and CDR2 FQNEAQ. The CDR3 length is 16 residues. The sample's time point: sample taken at primary tumor resection. Researchers sequenced whole RNA taken from tumor, nontumor lung or frozen PBMC without sorting. The donors were approximately 65 patients with non-small cell lung cancer that was early-stage and untreated.

Sequenced material: PBMCs, taken at surgery. The V and J genes are TRBV7-8 and TRBJ1-5; maybe TRBD1 (5 bases). This TCR was recovered from a male donor with early-stage non-small cell lung cancer. This CDR3 reads CASSSQTAISNQPQHF. The CDR3 DNA sequence: TGTGCCAGCAGCTCCCAGACAGCGATTAGCAATCAGCCCCAGCATTTT.